The next 17 T cell receptor beta chains were all read from a single sample in a study of T cells in Graves' hyperthyroidism and ophthalmopathy. Regions amplified from RNA transcripts were the TCR beta CDR3 regions. Initially, a first-round RT-PCR of the TCR CDR3 employed the HTBI primer set. MiXCR, run by TCRdb on the multiplex PCR reads, gives a single entry per CDR3 protein. In the table there are hundreds of thousands of distinct CDR3 sequences, nearly 20% of which are singletons. The sample consisted of blood. All receptors come from a man aged 35 to 55 with Graves' ophthalmopathy.

This chain links TRBV9 with TRBJ2-2; a possible D gene is TRBD2 (6 bases). Per germline, CDR1 SGDLS and CDR2 YYNGEE. Trimming stripped 1 base from V and 4 bases from J, with 20 bases between. This CDR3 has 18 residues. The CDR3: CASSVIPSDVRGTGELFF. CDR3 coding DNA: TGTGCCAGCAGCGTAATTCCTAGCGACGTTCGGGGCACCGGGGAGCTGTTTTTT.

There are many counts of this clonotype. V gene TRBV28 combines with J gene TRBJ2-7; the D gene is possibly TRBD1 (5 bases). V lost 10 bases and J 3 bases, leaving 10 bases between the germline ends. This CDR3 has 11 residues. Germline V lookup: CDR1 MDHEN, CDR2 SYDVKM. The CDR3 is CAIQGLYEQYF. CDR3 bases: TGTGCCATCCAGGGTCTCTACGAGCAGTACTTC.

The genes are TRBV6-1 and TRBJ1-1; 7 nucleotides line up with TRBD1. The CDR3 loop spans 15 amino acids. The germline CDR1 and CDR2 sequences are MNHNS and SASEGT. Unmatched junction bases numbered 1, after V lost 0 bases and J lost 0 bases. The CDR3 spells CASSEAGQVNTEAFF. The CDR3 DNA sequence: TGTGCCAGCAGTGAAGCTGGACAGGTGAACACTGAAGCTTTCTTT.

This clonotype was counted ten times or more. The chain links TRBV2 to TRBJ2-1; possibly TRBD1 for D (6 bases). The V end was cut by 7 bases, the J end by 2 bases, with 15 bases between. This CDR3 has 15 amino acids. In germline, CDR1 is SNHLY, CDR2 FYNNEI. The CDR3 loop is CASIGQPYPYNEQFF. In DNA, the CDR3 is TGTGCCAGCATAGGACAGCCTTACCCCTACAATGAGCAGTTCTTC.

This clonotype was seen at least ten times. The V gene is TRBV2, the J gene TRBJ1-4; 10 bases are a match to TRBD1. This CDR3 is 14 amino acids long. The junction had 4 bases not matched to a gene; V was cut back by 4 bases and J by 8 bases. Germline CDR1 is SNHLY and CDR2 is FYNNEI. The CDR3 region has the DNA TGTGCCAGCAGTGGGGACAGGGGAAAAGAAAAACTGTTTTTT. Translating it yields CASSGDRGKEKLFF. Full variable domain (outside the CDR3, taken from reference TRBV2 and TRBJ1-4): EPEVTQTPSHQVTQMGQEVILRCVPISNHLYFYWYRQILGQKVEFLVSFYNNEISEKSEIFDDQFSVERPDGSNFTLKIRSTKLEDSAMYFCASSGDRGKEKLFFGSGTQLSVL.

This clonotype was seen many times. This chain joins TRBV30 and TRBJ2-1; 7 bases fit TRBD2. V was clipped by 5 bases and J by 11 bases; unmatched bases: 15. Per germline, CDR1 GTSNPN and CDR2 SVGIG (reference sequence). CDR3 length: 14 residues. The CDR3 sequence is CAWVDGAGDPKQFF. Written as DNA, the CDR3 is TGTGCCTGGGTGGACGGTGCGGGAGACCCCAAGCAGTTCTTC.

The chain carries TRBV2 and TRBJ1-2; tentatively, D is TRBD1 (5 bases). The CDR3 spans 14 residues. Deletions cut 7 bases from V and 8 bases from J, with 20 bases between. Per the germline V gene, CDR1 is SNHLY and CDR2 is FYNNEI. CDR3 DNA sequence: TGTGCCAGCACTCCGGATGGGGCAGGCGGAGGCTACACCTTC. It translates to CASTPDGAGGGYTF. Variable domain in full (rest from reference TRBV2 and TRBJ1-2): EPEVTQTPSHQVTQMGQEVILRCVPISNHLYFYWYRQILGQKVEFLVSFYNNEISEKSEIFDDQFSVERPDGSNFTLKIRSTKLEDSAMYFCASTPDGAGGGYTFGSGTRLTVV.

This clonotype was recorded at least ten times. This chain uses TRBV7-2 with TRBJ2-5; D gene unclear. The CDR3 sequence is 11 residues long. V lost 3 bases and J lost 1, with 0 bases in between. Germline V gene data show CDR1 as SGHTA and CDR2 as FQGNSA. The CDR3: CASSFQETQYF. Here the CDR3 DNA reads TGTGCCAGCAGCTTCCAAGAGACCCAGTACTTC.

This clonotype was picked up many times. V and J are TRBV30 and TRBJ1-2, with D possibly matching TRBD1 (6 bases). CDR1 is GTSNPN and CDR2 is SVGIG in the germline V gene (reference sequence). The CDR3 contains 13 residues. V gave up 5 bases and J gave up 5 bases, with 15 bases separating them. The CDR3 DNA sequence: TGTGCCTGGGTCGCGGAGCAGGGGTATGGCTACACCTTC. This gives the protein CAWVAEQGYGYTF.

This clonotype occurred a few times. This chain connects TRBV29-1 to TRBJ1-1; D is perhaps TRBD1 (5 bases). Germline CDR1 and CDR2: SQVTM and ANQGSEA. V dropped 4 bases and J dropped 5 bases, with 14 bases sitting between them. The CDR3 runs to 13 residues. CDR3 region: CSVAVGALTEAFF. CDR3 coding DNA: TGCAGCGTTGCGGTTGGGGCATTAACTGAAGCTTTCTTT.

A few counts support this clonotype. V and J are TRBV4-1 and TRBJ1-5; TRBD1 might be the D (6 bases). The V gene lost 0 bases and the J gene lost 6 bases, with 21 bases spanning the gap. CDR1 and CDR2 (germline): MGHRA, YSYEKL. The CDR3 runs 18 residues. Here the CDR3 reads CASSQDPPRQAGFQPQHF. The CDR3 region has the DNA TGCGCCAGCAGCCAAGACCCTCCTAGACAGGCAGGGTTTCAGCCCCAGCATTTT.

This clonotype was observed at least ten times. The CDR3 DNA is TGTGCCAGCAGCTTAGAGGGTAGTAAACAATATGAGCAGTTCTTC. Its translation: CASSLEGSKQYEQFF. The V gene is TRBV7-2, the J gene TRBJ2-1; D unresolved. V was trimmed by 1 base and J by 8 bases, leaving 15 bases between them. The germline V gene has CDR1 SGHTA and CDR2 FQGNSA. The CDR3 has 15 residues.

There are many counts of this clonotype. V is TRBV12-3 or TRBV12-4 and J is TRBJ1-4, with D tentatively TRBD1 (6 bases). The germline V and J ends were trimmed by 3 bases and 5 bases, with 13 bases remaining between them. The CDR3 is made up of 15 amino acids. The CDR3 loop reads CASSFGGALNEKLFF. In nucleotides, the CDR3 is TGTGCCAGCAGTTTTGGGGGGGCCCTGAATGAAAAACTGTTTTTT.

This clonotype has a count of ten or more. The gene calls are TRBV2 and TRBJ2-1; 14 bases agree with TRBD2. CDR1 is SNHLY and CDR2 is FYNNEI in the germline V gene. V was pared by 8 bases and J by 8 bases, with 2 bases of the junction left unmatched. The CDR3 covers 13 residues. CDR3 sequence: CASGTSGGHEQFF. CDR3 bases: TGTGCCAGCGGGACTAGCGGGGGTCATGAGCAGTTCTTC. The whole variable domain, filled in from reference TRBV2 and TRBJ2-1, reads EPEVTQTPSHQVTQMGQEVILRCVPISNHLYFYWYRQILGQKVEFLVSFYNNEISEKSEIFDDQFSVERPDGSNFTLKIRSTKLEDSAMYFCASGTSGGHEQFFGPGTRLTVL.

In this sample, this clonotype turned up many times. The V call is TRBV28, the J call TRBJ2-1; D is perhaps TRBD1 or TRBD2 (6 bases each). The CDR3 length is 13 residues. Between the trimmed V and J ends, which lost 1 base and 6 bases, there was a span of 7 bases. The germline V gene encodes CDR1 MDHEN and CDR2 SYDVKM. The CDR3 protein is CASSLSGANEQFF. Written as DNA, the CDR3 is TGTGCCAGCAGTTTATCGGGGGCCAATGAGCAGTTCTTC.

In this sample, this clonotype turned up a few times. This clone may be a read error of a much larger clone one base away. The CDR3 loop reads CASSSPGTYEQYF. CDR3 in DNA: TGTGCCAGCAGTTCGCCAGGGACTTACGAGCAGTACTTC. The chain couples TRBV27 to TRBJ2-7; TRBD2 is a possible D gene (6 bases). The V gene lost 4 bases and the J gene lost 4 bases, with 11 bases spanning the gap. The CDR3 contains 13 residues. Germline CDR1 MNHEY, CDR2 SMNVEV (reference sequence).

At least ten counts were recorded for this clonotype. This sequence joins TRBV7-2 and TRBJ2-3; perhaps TRBD2 as D (6 bases). Trimming cost V 1 base and J 2 bases, with 10 bases left between them. Germline V lookup: CDR1 SGHTA, CDR2 FQGNSA. This CDR3 comprises 15 residues. CDR3 DNA sequence: TGTGCCAGCAGCTTAGGCGGGGAAGCCACAGATACGCAGTATTTT. Translated, it gives CASSLGGEATDTQYF.